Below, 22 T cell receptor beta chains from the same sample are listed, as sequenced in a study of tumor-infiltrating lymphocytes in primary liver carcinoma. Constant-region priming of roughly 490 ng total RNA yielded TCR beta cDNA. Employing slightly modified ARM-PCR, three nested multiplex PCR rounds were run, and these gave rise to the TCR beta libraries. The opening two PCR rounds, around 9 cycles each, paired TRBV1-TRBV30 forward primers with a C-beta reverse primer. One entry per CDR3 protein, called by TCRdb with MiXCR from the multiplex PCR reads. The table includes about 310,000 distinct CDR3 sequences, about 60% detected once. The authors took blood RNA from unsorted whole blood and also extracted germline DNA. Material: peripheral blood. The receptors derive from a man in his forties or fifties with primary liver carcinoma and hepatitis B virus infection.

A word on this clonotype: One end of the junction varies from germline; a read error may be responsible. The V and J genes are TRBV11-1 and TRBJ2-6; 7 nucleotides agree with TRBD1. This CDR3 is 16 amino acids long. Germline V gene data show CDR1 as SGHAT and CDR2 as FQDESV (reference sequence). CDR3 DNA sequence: TGTGCCAGCAGCTTAGATACAGGGGCTGGTGCCAGCGTCCTGACTTTC. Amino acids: CASSLDTGAGASVLTF.

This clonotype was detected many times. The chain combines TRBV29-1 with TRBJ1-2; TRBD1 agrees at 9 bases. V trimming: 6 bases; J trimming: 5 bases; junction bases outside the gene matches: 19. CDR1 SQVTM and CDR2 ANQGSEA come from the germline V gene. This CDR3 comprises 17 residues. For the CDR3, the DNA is TGCAGCGTCCTACCCTCGGGGGGGGACAGGGAAAAATATGGCTACACCTTC. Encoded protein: CSVLPSGGDREKYGYTF.

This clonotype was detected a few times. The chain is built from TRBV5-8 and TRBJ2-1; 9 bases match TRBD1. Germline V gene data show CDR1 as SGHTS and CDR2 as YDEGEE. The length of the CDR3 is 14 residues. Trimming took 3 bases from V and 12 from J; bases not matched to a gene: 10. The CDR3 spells CASSYRTGASGQFF. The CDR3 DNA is TGTGCCAGCAGCTACCGGACAGGGGCGAGCGGGCAGTTCTTC.

The CDR3, as DNA: TGCAGCGTTCTTAATTTTGGGGGCTCTGGAAACACCATATATTTT. This translates into CSVLNFGGSGNTIYF. The gene calls are TRBV29-1 and TRBJ1-3; D perhaps matches TRBD1 (5 bases). Germline V CDR1 and CDR2: SQVTM, ANQGSEA. V was trimmed by 5 bases and J by 0 bases, leaving 14 bases between them. This CDR3 comprises 15 residues.

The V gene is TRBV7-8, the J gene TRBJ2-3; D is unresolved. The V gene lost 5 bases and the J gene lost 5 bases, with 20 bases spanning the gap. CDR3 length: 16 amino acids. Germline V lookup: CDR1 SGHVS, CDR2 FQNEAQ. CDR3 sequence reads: CASSPPQSGIEDTQYF. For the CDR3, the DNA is TGTGCCAGCAGCCCCCCGCAGTCAGGCATTGAAGATACGCAGTATTTT.

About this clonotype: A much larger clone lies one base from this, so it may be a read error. The CDR3 region has the DNA TGTGCCAGCAGTCTACCGAGCCCCGGGACAGGAATTACCAATGGCTACACCTTC. Residues: CASSLPSPGTGITNGYTF. The V call is TRBV7-9, the J call TRBJ1-2, with TRBD1 matching 8 bases. J was trimmed by 6 bases and V by 6 bases; bases with no gene match: 21. This CDR3 contains 18 residues. Germline V gene lookup returns CDR1 SEHNR and CDR2 FQNEAQ (reference sequence).

This CDR3 is CASSPSPPRGGSRNEQFF. The DNA for the CDR3 is TGTGCCAGCAGTCCGTCACCTCCGAGGGGCGGGAGTAGAAATGAGCAGTTCTTC. The J gene is TRBJ2-1, the V gene TRBV28; TRBD2 agrees at 7 bases. V shed 5 bases and J 7 bases; nucleotides not matched to a gene: 20. CDR1 MDHEN and CDR2 SYDVKM come from the germline V gene. The CDR3 is 18 residues long. Combining the CDR3 with reference TRBV28 and TRBJ2-1 gives the whole variable domain DVKVTQSSRYLVKRTGEKVFLECVQDMDHENMFWYRQDPGLGLRLIYFSYDVKMKEKGDIPEGYSVSREKKERFSLILESASTNQTSMYLCASSPSPPRGGSRNEQFFGPGTRLTVL.

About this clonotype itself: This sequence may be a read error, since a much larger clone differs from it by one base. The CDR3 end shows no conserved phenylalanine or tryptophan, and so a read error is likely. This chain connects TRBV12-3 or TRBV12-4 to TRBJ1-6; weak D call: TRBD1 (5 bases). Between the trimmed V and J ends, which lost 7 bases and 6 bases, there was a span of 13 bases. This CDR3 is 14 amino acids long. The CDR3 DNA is TGTGCCAGCATGAGGACACGGTCTAATTCACCCCTCCACTCT. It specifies CASMRTRSNSPLHS.

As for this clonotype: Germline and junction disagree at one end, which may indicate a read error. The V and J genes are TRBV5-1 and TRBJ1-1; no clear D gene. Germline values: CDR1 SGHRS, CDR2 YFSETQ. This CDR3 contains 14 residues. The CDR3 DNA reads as TGCGCCAGCAGCTTTGGCCAGTCAAACCCTGTGACTTCCTTT. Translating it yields CASSFGQSNPVTSF.

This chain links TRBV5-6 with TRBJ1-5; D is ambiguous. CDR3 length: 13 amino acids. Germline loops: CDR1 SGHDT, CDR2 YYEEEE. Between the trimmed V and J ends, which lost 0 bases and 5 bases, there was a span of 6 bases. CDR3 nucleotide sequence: TGTGCCAGCAGCTTGGGGAGCGATCAGCCCCAGCATTTT. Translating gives CASSLGSDQPQHF.

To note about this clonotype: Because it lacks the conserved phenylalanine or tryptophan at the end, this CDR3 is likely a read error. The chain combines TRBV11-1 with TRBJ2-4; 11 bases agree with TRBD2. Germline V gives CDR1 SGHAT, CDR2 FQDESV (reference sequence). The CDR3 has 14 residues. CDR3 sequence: CANSLASGRNIQYS. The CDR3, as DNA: TGTGCCAACAGCTTAGCTAGCGGGAGGAACATTCAGTACTCC.

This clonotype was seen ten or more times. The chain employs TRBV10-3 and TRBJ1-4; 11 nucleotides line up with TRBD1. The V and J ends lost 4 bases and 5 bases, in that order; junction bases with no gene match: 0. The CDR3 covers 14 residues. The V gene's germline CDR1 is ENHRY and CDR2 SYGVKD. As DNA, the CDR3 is TGTGCCATCAGTGGGGACAGGGGGAATGAAAAACTGTTTTTT. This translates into CAISGDRGNEKLFF.

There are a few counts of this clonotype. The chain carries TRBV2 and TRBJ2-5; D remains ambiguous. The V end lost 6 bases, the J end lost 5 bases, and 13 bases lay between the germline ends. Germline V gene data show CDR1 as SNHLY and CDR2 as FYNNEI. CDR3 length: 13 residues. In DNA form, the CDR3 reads TGTGCCAGCAGCGGAACGGTCAAGGAGACCCAGTACTTC. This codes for CASSGTVKETQYF. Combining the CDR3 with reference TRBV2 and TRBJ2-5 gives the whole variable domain EPEVTQTPSHQVTQMGQEVILRCVPISNHLYFYWYRQILGQKVEFLVSFYNNEISEKSEIFDDQFSVERPDGSNFTLKIRSTKLEDSAMYFCASSGTVKETQYFGPGTRLLVL.

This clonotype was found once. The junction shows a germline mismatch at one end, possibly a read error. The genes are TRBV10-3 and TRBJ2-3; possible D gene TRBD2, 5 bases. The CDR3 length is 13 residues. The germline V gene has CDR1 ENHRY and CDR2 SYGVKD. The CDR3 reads CGIQTGGTDTQYF. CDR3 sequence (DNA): TGTGGCATCCAAACTGGCGGGACAGATACGCAGTATTTT.

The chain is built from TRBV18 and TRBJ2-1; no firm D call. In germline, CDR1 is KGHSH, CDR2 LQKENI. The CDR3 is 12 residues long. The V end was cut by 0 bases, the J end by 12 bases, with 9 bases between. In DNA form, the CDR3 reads TGTGCCAGCTCACCACCGACTGGTAGGCAGTTCTTC. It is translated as CASSPPTGRQFF.

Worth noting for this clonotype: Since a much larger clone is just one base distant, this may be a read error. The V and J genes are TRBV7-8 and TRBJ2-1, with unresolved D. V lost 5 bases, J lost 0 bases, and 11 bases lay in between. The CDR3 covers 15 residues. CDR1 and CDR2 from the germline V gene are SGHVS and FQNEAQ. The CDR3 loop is CASSPLWTSYNEQFF. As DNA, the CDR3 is TGTGCCAGCAGCCCTCTTTGGACCTCCTACAATGAGCAGTTCTTC. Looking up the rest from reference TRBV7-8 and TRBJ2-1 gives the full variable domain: GAGVSQSPRYKVAKRGQDVALRCDPISGHVSLFWYQQALGQGPEFLTYFQNEAQLDKSGLPSDRFFAERPEGSVSTLKIQRTQQEDSAVYLCASSPLWTSYNEQFFGPGTRLTVL.

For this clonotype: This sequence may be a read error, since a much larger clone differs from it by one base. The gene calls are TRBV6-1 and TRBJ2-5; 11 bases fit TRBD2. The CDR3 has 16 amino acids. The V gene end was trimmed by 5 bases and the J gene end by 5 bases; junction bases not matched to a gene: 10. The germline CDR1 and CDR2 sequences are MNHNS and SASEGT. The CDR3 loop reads CASSPQRLAGTETQYF. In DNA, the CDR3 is TGTGCCAGCAGTCCTCAGAGACTAGCGGGGACGGAGACCCAGTACTTC.

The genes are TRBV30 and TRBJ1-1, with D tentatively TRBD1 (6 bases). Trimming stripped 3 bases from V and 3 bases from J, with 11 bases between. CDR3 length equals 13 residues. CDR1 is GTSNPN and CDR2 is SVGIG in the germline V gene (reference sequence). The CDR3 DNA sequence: TGTGCCTGGAGCATAGGGGGGGACACTGAAGCTTTCTTT. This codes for CAWSIGGDTEAFF.

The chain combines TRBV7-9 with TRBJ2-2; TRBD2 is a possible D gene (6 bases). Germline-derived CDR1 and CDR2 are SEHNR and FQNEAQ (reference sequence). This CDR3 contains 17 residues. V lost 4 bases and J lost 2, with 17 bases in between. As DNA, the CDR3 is TGTGCCAGCAGCTCCCCGCGGTCCGGGGGTAACACCGGGGAGCTGTTTTTT. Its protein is CASSSPRSGGNTGELFF.

The CDR3 DNA is TGTGCCAGCAGTGAGGGGGTCCTCCAGCATTTT. Its protein product is CASSEGVLQHF. The rearrangement links TRBV2 to TRBJ1-5, with TRBD1 as a possible D gene (5 bases). The CDR3 sequence is 11 residues long. V was shortened by 3 bases and J by 12 bases, with 9 bases between the two germline ends. CDR1 is SNHLY and CDR2 is FYNNEI in the germline V gene.

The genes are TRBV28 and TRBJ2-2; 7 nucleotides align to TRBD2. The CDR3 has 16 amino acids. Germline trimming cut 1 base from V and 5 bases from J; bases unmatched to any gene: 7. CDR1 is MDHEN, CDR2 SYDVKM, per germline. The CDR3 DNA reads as TGTGCCAGCAGTTTATCCCCGGTCGGGGGGACCGGGGAGCTGTTTTTT. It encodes CASSLSPVGGTGELFF.

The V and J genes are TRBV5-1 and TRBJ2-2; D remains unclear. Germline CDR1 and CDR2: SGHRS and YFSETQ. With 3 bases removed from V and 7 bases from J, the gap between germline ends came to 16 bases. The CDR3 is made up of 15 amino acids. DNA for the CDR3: TGCGCCAGCAGCTCCGATGACGGACGGATCGGGGAGCTGTTTTTT. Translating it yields CASSSDDGRIGELFF.